The 26 T cell receptor beta chains reported below all come from one sample, sequenced in a study of cytomegalovirus exposure and HLA in healthy donors. With 60 Vbeta and 13 Jbeta primers, the PCR was carried out. The protocol was immunoSEQ multiplex PCR, while the TCRdb copy is restricted to in-frame clones and leaves out a portion. The table lists 120,000 or so clones, 60% to 85% of them singletons, with 3.4% in the top ten. Source material: PBMCs. Receptors were obtained from a young man in good health and CMV-seronegative.

The V gene is TRBV5-1, the J gene TRBJ1-6, with 8 bases that match TRBD1. With 4 bases clipped from V and 10 bases from J, the junction kept 10 bases outside the gene matches. There are 15 residues in the CDR3. From germline, CDR1 is SGHRS and CDR2 YFSETQ. CDR3 loop: CASSLGQGGPSPLHF. In DNA, the CDR3 is TGCGCCAGCAGCCTTGGACAGGGCGGCCCATCACCCCTCCACTTT.

The CDR3, as DNA: TGTGCCAGCAGTGAAGGGCGGGGGGGCTTTGGGTTCTTC. Amino acids: CASSEGRGGFGFF. The chain links TRBV6-1 to TRBJ2-1, with TRBD2 matching over 9 bases. CDR1 MNHNS and CDR2 SASEGT come from the germline V gene. The V and J ends lost 1 base and 15 bases, in that order; junction bases with no gene match: 7. This CDR3 has 13 residues.

V and J are TRBV6-1 and TRBJ2-7; D might be TRBD1 (6 bases). Trimming pared 6 bases from V and 3 bases from J, leaving 15 bases between. Germline CDR1 is MNHNS and CDR2 is SASEGT. The CDR3 spans 14 residues. The CDR3 reads CASSPRRGGYEQYF. CDR3 nucleotides: TGTGCCAGCAGCCCGCGGAGAGGGGGCTACGAGCAGTACTTC.

To note about this clone: The same CDR3 can be traced to other DNA sequences in this sample. The V and J genes are TRBV7-9 and TRBJ1-4; 7 nucleotides agree with TRBD1. The trim removed 5 bases at V and 0 bases at J, leaving 3 bases unmatched. Looked up from germline, CDR1 is SEHNR and CDR2 is FQNEAQ (reference sequence). The CDR3 consists of 15 residues. The CDR3 sequence is CASSPGTATNEKLFF. Here the CDR3 DNA reads TGTGCCAGCAGCCCTGGGACAGCAACTAATGAAAAACTGTTTTTT.

About this clone itself: Mismatch with germline at one junction end may stem from a read error. The chain couples TRBV2 to TRBJ1-6; D is perhaps TRBD1 (6 bases). The CDR3 length is 18 residues. Per the germline V gene, CDR1 is SNHLY and CDR2 is FYNNEI. The CDR3 DNA follows: TGTACCAGCAGTGAACTGCCCCCAGGGGACTCCTATAATTCACCCCTCCACTTT. Translated, it gives CTSSELPPGDSYNSPLHF.

This clone came up a few times. V gene TRBV28 combines with J gene TRBJ2-7; D gene ambiguous. The CDR3 extends over 16 amino acids. The germline CDR1 and CDR2 sequences are MDHEN and SYDVKM. The germline V and J ends were trimmed by 3 bases and 0 bases, with 15 bases remaining between them. CDR3 coding DNA: TGTGCCAGCAGTTTTTCCGACACCGCCAGCTCCTACGAGCAGTACTTC. Translating gives CASSFSDTASSYEQYF.

V gene TRBV4-1 combines with J gene TRBJ1-2; TRBD1 aligns across 9 bases. Losses at the gene ends were 3 bases for V and 7 bases for J; bases not matched to a gene: 6. The germline CDR1 and CDR2 sequences are MGHRA and YSYEKL. The CDR3 sequence is 14 residues long. CDR3 loop: CASSHPGQGSGYTF. CDR3 nucleotides: TGCGCCAGCAGCCACCCGGGACAGGGATCTGGCTACACCTTC.

The chain combines TRBV7-2 with TRBJ1-2, with 9 positions matching TRBD1. The CDR3 consists of 15 residues. V dropped 3 bases and J dropped 5; count of bases not matched to a gene: 7. Germline V gene sequence: CDR1 SGHTA, CDR2 FQGNSA. As DNA, the CDR3 is TGTGCCAGCAGCTTGGGACAGGGATCTCCATATGGCTACACCTTC. Amino acid sequence: CASSLGQGSPYGYTF. The full variable domain, in which reference TRBV7-2 and TRBJ1-2 provide the parts outside the CDR3, is GAGVSQSPSNKVTEKGKDVELRCDPISGHTALYWYRQSLGQGLEFLIYFQGNSAPDKSGLPSDRFSAERTGGSVSTLTIQRTQQEDSAVYLCASSLGQGSPYGYTFGSGTRLTVV.

The rearrangement links TRBV6-1 to TRBJ2-5, with 8 bases that match TRBD1. The CDR3 is 16 amino acids. The germline V gene has CDR1 MNHNS and CDR2 SASEGT. J was trimmed by 1 base and V by 4 bases; bases with no gene match: 8. The CDR3 region has the DNA TGTGCCAGCAGTGGTACCGTAGGACAGGGCCAAGAGACCCAGTACTTC. The encoded protein is CASSGTVGQGQETQYF.

V gene TRBV9 combines with J gene TRBJ1-1; D might be TRBD1 (5 bases). The germline gives CDR1 SGDLS, CDR2 YYNGEE. Trimming pared 0 bases from V and 0 bases from J, leaving 12 bases between. This CDR3 is built from 16 residues. The CDR3 DNA reads TGTGCCAGCAGCGTAGAGCCAGGGCGGATGAACACTGAAGCTTTCTTT. Translated: CASSVEPGRMNTEAFF. Full variable domain (outside the CDR3, taken from reference TRBV9 and TRBJ1-1): DSGVTQTPKHLITATGQRVTLRCSPRSGDLSVYWYQQSLDQGLQFLIQYYNGEERAKGNILERFSAQQFPDLHSELNLSSLELGDSALYFCASSVEPGRMNTEAFFGQGTRLTVV.

This clone has a single count. The sample contains more than one DNA sequence encoding this CDR3. This chain joins TRBV29-1 and TRBJ2-3; D is perhaps TRBD2 (5 bases). Trimming left V 5 bases short and J 2 bases short, with 14 bases between. This CDR3 contains 14 residues. Per germline, CDR1 SQVTM and CDR2 ANQGSEA. CDR3 coding DNA: TGCAGCGTTACCGAAAGCGGAGTCACAGATACGCAGTATTTT. It encodes CSVTESGVTDTQYF.

This sequence joins TRBV7-9 and TRBJ1-1; 7 bases fit TRBD1. Germline-derived CDR1 and CDR2 are SEHNR and FQNEAQ (reference sequence). CDR3 length: 15 residues. Trimming at V came to 1 base and at J to 5 bases, leaving 7 bases not matched to a gene. CDR3 protein: CASSLEARGWTEAFF. Here the CDR3 DNA reads TGTGCCAGCAGCTTAGAGGCCAGGGGGTGGACTGAAGCTTTCTTT.

J is TRBJ2-2 and V is TRBV6-1; unclear D gene. Looked up from germline, CDR1 is MNHNS and CDR2 is SASEGT. The CDR3 totals 16 residues. V was clipped by 1 base and J by 0 bases, with 9 bases between them. The CDR3 reads CASSEVPTANTGELFF. The CDR3 DNA is TGTGCCAGCAGTGAAGTACCCACAGCGAACACCGGGGAGCTGTTTTTT.

V is TRBV9 and J is TRBJ2-7, with 10 positions matching TRBD2. Germline CDR1 is SGDLS and CDR2 is YYNGEE. V lost 0 bases, J lost 2 bases, and 5 bases stayed unmatched. This CDR3 is 16 amino acids long. The chain's CDR3 is CASSVETSGNPYEQYF. CDR3 bases: TGTGCCAGCAGCGTAGAAACTAGCGGGAATCCCTACGAGCAGTACTTC.

This clone turned up a few times. CDR3 DNA: TGCGCCAGCAGCCAGACCCCGGGAGACAGAACCCACGAGCAGTACTTC. It codes for CASSQTPGDRTHEQYF. The chain couples TRBV4-1 to TRBJ2-7; maybe TRBD2 (6 bases). V lost 3 bases, J lost 5 bases, and 20 bases lay in between. There are 16 residues in the CDR3. The germline gives CDR1 MGHRA, CDR2 YSYEKL.

The V call is TRBV4-1, the J call TRBJ2-7; TRBD2 might be the D (6 bases). The V and J ends lost 4 bases and 4 bases respectively, with 17 bases between them. Germline loops: CDR1 MGHRA, CDR2 YSYEKL. The CDR3 runs 15 residues. The chain's CDR3 is CASSLHEEGPYEQYF. For the CDR3, the DNA is TGCGCCAGCAGCCTTCACGAGGAGGGACCTTACGAGCAGTACTTC.

The chain links TRBV6-5 to TRBJ1-2, with a possible D match to TRBD1 (5 bases). CDR3 length: 13 residues. Germline V gives CDR1 MNHEY, CDR2 SVGAGI. V dropped 7 bases and J dropped 3 bases, with 12 bases sitting between them. For the CDR3, the DNA is TGTGCCAGCACCTTGACAGAGGACTATGGCTACACCTTC. This sequence encodes CASTLTEDYGYTF.

This sequence joins TRBV5-6 and TRBJ2-1; the match to TRBD2 covers 8 bases. Trimming at V came to 3 bases and at J to 0 bases, leaving 14 bases not matched to a gene. The CDR3 length is 19 residues. Germline values: CDR1 SGHDT, CDR2 YYEEEE. CDR3 nucleotides: TGTGCCAGCAGCTCACGGTGGAGCGGGGGTGAGAGCTCCTACAATGAGCAGTTCTTC. Its translation is CASSSRWSGGESSYNEQFF. Full variable domain (missing parts from reference TRBV5-6 and TRBJ2-1): DAGVTQSPTHLIKTRGQQVTLRCSPKSGHDTVSWYQQALGQGPQFIFQYYEEEERQRGNFPDRFSGHQFPNYSSELNVNALLLGDSALYLCASSSRWSGGESSYNEQFFGPGTRLTVL.

This chain uses TRBV7-9 with TRBJ2-3; 7 bases line up with TRBD2. Trimming removed 1 base from V and 2 bases from J; junction bases left unmatched: 6. This CDR3 region has 16 residues. CDR1 and CDR2 from the germline V gene are SEHNR and FQNEAQ (reference sequence). CDR3 DNA: TGTGCCAGCAGCTTAGGGCCTAGCGGACACACAGATACGCAGTATTTT. It encodes CASSLGPSGHTDTQYF.

Concerning this clone itself: The junction and the germline gene differ at one end; a read error may be behind it. This chain uses TRBV7-9 with TRBJ1-2; D ambiguous. Germline assignment: CDR1 SEHNR and CDR2 FQNEAQ (reference sequence). This CDR3 contains 12 residues. In DNA, the CDR3 is TGTTCCAGCAGTCTACCCGACTATGGCTACACCTTC. This codes for CSSSLPDYGYTF. The whole variable domain, remainder taken from reference TRBV7-9 and TRBJ1-2, is DTGVSQNPRHKITKRGQNVTFRCDPISEHNRLYWYRQTLGQGPEFLTYFQNEAQLEKSRLLSDRFSAERPKGSFSTLEIQRTEQGDSAMYLCSSSLPDYGYTFGSGTRLTVV.

This clone was observed a handful of times. The chain uses TRBV5-1 and TRBJ2-7; D unresolved. Germline CDR1 and CDR2: SGHRS and YFSETQ. The CDR3 sequence is 14 residues long. V dropped 0 bases and J dropped 4 bases, with 11 bases sitting between them. The CDR3 spells CASSLDGNSYEQYF. In nucleotides, the CDR3 is TGCGCCAGCAGCTTGGACGGCAACAGTTACGAGCAGTACTTC.

Of note for this clone: The sample holds other DNA sequences that translate to the same CDR3. CDR3 bases: TGTGCCAGCTCACCAGGAGGGAACTACGAGCAGTACTTC. Its protein is CASSPGGNYEQYF. This chain links TRBV18 with TRBJ2-7; D may be TRBD2 (6 bases). This CDR3 is built from 13 residues. Germline CDR1 KGHSH, CDR2 LQKENI. The V and J ends lost 2 bases and 3 bases respectively, with 8 bases between them.

This chain joins TRBV6-1 and TRBJ2-5, with D hard to call. The V end lost 3 bases, the J end lost 4 bases, and 3 bases lay between the germline ends. The CDR3 is made up of 11 amino acids. CDR1 and CDR2 (germline): MNHNS, SASEGT. CDR3 loop: CASSDRETQYF. The CDR3 nucleotides are TGTGCCAGCAGTGACAGAGAGACCCAGTACTTC.

Turning to this clone: The germline gene is not matched at one end of the junction; a read error may be the cause. The rearrangement joins TRBV4-1 to TRBJ1-1; TRBD1 agrees at 10 bases. This CDR3 has 15 residues. CDR1 is MGHRA and CDR2 is YSYEKL in the germline V gene. Here the CDR3 reads CASSPLGQGKTEDFF. The CDR3 nucleotides are TGCGCCAGCAGCCCCCTGGGACAGGGGAAGACTGAAGATTTCTTT.

This chain joins TRBV29-1 and TRBJ1-1, with TRBD1 matching 9 bases. The CDR3 sequence is 16 residues long. Germline V gives CDR1 SQVTM, CDR2 ANQGSEA. V was clipped by 3 bases and J by 4 bases; unmatched bases: 12. Here the CDR3 reads CSVDYRGQERGTEAFF. The CDR3 bases are TGCAGCGTTGATTACAGGGGGCAAGAGCGGGGCACTGAAGCTTTCTTT.

The V and J genes are TRBV5-4 and TRBJ1-4; TRBD1 aligns across 9 bases. From germline, CDR1 is SGHNT and CDR2 YYREEE (reference sequence). Unmatched junction bases numbered 3, after V lost 0 bases and J lost 6 bases. The CDR3 is made up of 15 amino acids. CDR3 protein: CASSLGGTGHEKLFF. The CDR3 DNA sequence: TGTGCCAGCAGCTTGGGAGGGACAGGGCATGAAAAACTGTTTTTT.